The source of this TCR beta chain is a study of cytomegalovirus exposure and HLA in healthy donors. V shed 2 bases and J shed 7 bases, with 8 bases lying between them. Per germline, CDR1 SEHNR and CDR2 FQNEAQ (reference sequence). The CDR3 loop spans 13 amino acids. Whole-study findings and limits: In a later analysis, TCR association rates varied by HLA locus: DRB1 most, HLA-C fewest. In a later analysis, TCR beta V- and J-gene trimming was associated with a missense DCLRE1C variant.

Concerning this clone itself: Its target is not known.

The PCR used 60 Vbeta and 13 Jbeta primers. The method was immunoSEQ multiplex PCR; TCRdb's version includes in-frame clones alone and lacks a portion of them. Reported are about 120,000 clones; the ten largest clones contain roughly 3.5%. Sequences were obtained from PBMCs. This sequence joins TRBV7-9 and TRBJ1-4; D is unclear. The TCR sequence derives from a man aged 18 to 29 in good health and CMV-seronegative. CDR3 DNA sequence: TGTGCCAGCAGCTTATCCCTCGGTGAAAAACTGTTTTTT. This translates into CASSLSLGEKLFF.